Sequencing of this T cell receptor beta chain was carried out in a study of cytomegalovirus exposure and HLA in healthy donors. Vbeta (60) and Jbeta (13) primers were used in the PCR. The assay was immunoSEQ multiplex PCR, and TCRdb's table has in-frame clones only and misses some. The sample includes roughly 180,000 clones, approximately 84% of them seen just once. This CDR3 has 12 residues. CDR1 is SNHLY, CDR2 FYNNEI, per germline. V dropped 10 bases and J dropped 3 bases, with 12 bases sitting between them. This clone was observed once. The source of this sequence is a female donor in good health and CMV-seronegative. The sequencing input was PBMCs. The rearrangement joins TRBV2 to TRBJ1-1; no reliable D call. CDR3 amino acids: CATQAPDTEAFF. CDR3 nucleotide sequence: TGTGCCACCCAGGCCCCCGACACTGAAGCTTTCTTT.